A selection of T cell receptor beta chains follows, all from one sample in a study of blood T cell repertoires in COVID-19. Sequenced by immunoSEQ multiplex PCR; TCRdb stores in-frame clones only, minus some. The sample includes about 170,000 clones, around 86% of them seen just once. Sequencing input: peripheral blood. The receptor source for this set is a woman of 80 years or more with COVID-19, enrolled during active disease. The CDR3 runs from the conserved cysteine through the conserved F or W. The D gene is left open where the match is weak. The listing skips clone size in some rows; elsewhere it reads once, few, many or a size class.

cdr3_aa: CASSQGSGNPYEQYF
cdr3_nt: TGTGCCAGCAGCCAAGGCTCCGGGAACCCCTACGAGCAGTACTTC
v_call: TRBV3-1/TRBV3-2
j_call: TRBJ2-7
d_call: NA
clone_size: NA

cdr3_aa: CASSQVWPGGRGQYF
cdr3_nt: TGCGCCAGCAGCCAAGTATGGCCAGGGGGGCGGGGGCAGTACTTC
v_call: TRBV4-1
j_call: TRBJ2-7
d_call: NA
clone_size: NA

cdr3_aa: CASRPTGATETQYF
cdr3_nt: TGTGCCAGCAGACCGACAGGGGCTACGGAGACCCAGTACTTC
v_call: TRBV6-5
j_call: TRBJ2-5
d_call: TRBD1
clone_size: NA

cdr3_aa: CASSPAGTGGYYIQYF
cdr3_nt: TGTGCCAGCAGCCCAGCCGGGACAGGGGGCTACTACATTCAGTACTTC
v_call: TRBV7-2
j_call: TRBJ2-4
d_call: TRBD1
clone_size: few

cdr3_aa: CASSPRQGSSYEQYF
cdr3_nt: TGTGCCAGCTCACCAAGACAGGGGAGCTCCTACGAGCAGTACTTC
v_call: TRBV18
j_call: TRBJ2-7
d_call: TRBD1
clone_size: NA

cdr3_aa: CASSLREQVTSPLHF
cdr3_nt: TGCGCCAGCAGCTTAAGGGAACAGGTCACTTCACCCCTCCACTTT
v_call: TRBV5-1
j_call: TRBJ1-6
d_call: NA
clone_size: NA

cdr3_aa: CASSLVGAGNTIYF
cdr3_nt: TGTGCCAGCAGCTTGGTCGGGGCTGGAAACACCATATATTTT
v_call: TRBV5-6
j_call: TRBJ1-3
d_call: NA
clone_size: few

cdr3_aa: CATLGQGRYEQYF
cdr3_nt: TGTGCCACCCTGGGACAGGGCCGATACGAGCAGTACTTC
v_call: TRBV28
j_call: TRBJ2-7
d_call: TRBD1
clone_size: NA

cdr3_aa: CASMASQETQYF
cdr3_nt: TGTGCCAGCATGGCAAGCCAAGAGACCCAGTACTTC
v_call: TRBV28
j_call: TRBJ2-5
d_call: NA
clone_size: NA

cdr3_aa: CASSKSSGSVRETQYF
cdr3_nt: TGCGCCAGCAGCAAATCTAGCGGGAGCGTCCGGGAGACCCAGTACTTC
v_call: TRBV5-1
j_call: TRBJ2-5
d_call: TRBD2
clone_size: few

cdr3_aa: CASSPPRGWQPQHF
cdr3_nt: TGTGCCAGCAGTCCTCCCCGGGGTTGGCAGCCCCAGCATTTT
v_call: TRBV28
j_call: TRBJ1-5
d_call: NA
clone_size: once

cdr3_aa: CASSLEGQTSFEQYF
cdr3_nt: TGTGCCAGCAGCTTGGAAGGGCAAACTAGTTTTGAGCAGTACTTC
v_call: TRBV11-2
j_call: TRBJ2-7
d_call: NA
clone_size: NA

cdr3_aa: CASSHLRGDTEAFF
cdr3_nt: TGTGCCAGCAGCCACCTCAGGGGTGACACTGAAGCTTTCTTT
v_call: TRBV4-2
j_call: TRBJ1-1
d_call: NA
clone_size: NA

cdr3_aa: CASSPNGMNTEAFF
cdr3_nt: TGTGCCAGCAGCCCCAACGGGATGAACACTGAAGCTTTCTTT
v_call: TRBV7-2
j_call: TRBJ1-1
d_call: NA
clone_size: NA

cdr3_aa: CATSRDGGAGNTIYF
cdr3_nt: TGTGCCACCAGCAGAGATGGCGGGGCTGGAAACACCATATATTTT
v_call: TRBV15
j_call: TRBJ1-3
d_call: NA
clone_size: NA

cdr3_aa: CASSLSGSSEEQYF
cdr3_nt: TGTGCCAGCAGCCTGAGCGGGAGTAGCGAGGAGCAGTACTTC
v_call: TRBV7-2
j_call: TRBJ2-7
d_call: TRBD2
clone_size: NA

cdr3_aa: CASSLSAGGPWEQYF
cdr3_nt: TGTGCCAGCAGTTTGTCAGCGGGAGGGCCGTGGGAGCAGTACTTC
v_call: TRBV27
j_call: TRBJ2-7
d_call: TRBD2
clone_size: NA

cdr3_aa: CASSYTPGGLGYGYTF
cdr3_nt: TGTGCCAGCAGTTACACCCCCGGCGGGCTTGGATATGGCTACACCTTC
v_call: TRBV6-6
j_call: TRBJ1-2
d_call: NA
clone_size: NA

cdr3_aa: CASSEVYSNQPQHF
cdr3_nt: TGCGCCAGCAGTGAGGTGTATAGCAATCAGCCCCAGCATTTT
v_call: TRBV10-1
j_call: TRBJ1-5
d_call: NA
clone_size: NA

cdr3_aa: CASSPDRADTQYF
cdr3_nt: TGCGCCAGCAGCCCCGACAGGGCAGATACGCAGTATTTT
v_call: TRBV5-1
j_call: TRBJ2-3
d_call: TRBD1
clone_size: few

cdr3_aa: CASSVTGNYGYTF
cdr3_nt: TGTGCCAGCAGCGTTACAGGGAACTATGGCTACACCTTC
v_call: TRBV9
j_call: TRBJ1-2
d_call: NA
clone_size: once

cdr3_aa: CASSYGSLAGGPNEQYF
cdr3_nt: TGTGCCAGCAGTTATGGGTCACTAGCGGGAGGGCCCAACGAGCAGTACTTC
v_call: TRBV6-2/TRBV6-3
j_call: TRBJ2-7
d_call: TRBD2
clone_size: NA

cdr3_aa: CASSVGTSGLTDTQYF
cdr3_nt: TGTGCCAGCAGCGTAGGGACTAGCGGGCTCACAGATACGCAGTATTTT
v_call: TRBV7-8
j_call: TRBJ2-3
d_call: TRBD2
clone_size: few

cdr3_aa: CATSRRIEFDTKPQHF
cdr3_nt: TGTGCCACCAGCAGAAGAATCGAGTTCGATACCAAGCCCCAGCATTTT
v_call: TRBV15
j_call: TRBJ1-5
d_call: NA
clone_size: NA

cdr3_aa: CASSLTGPKSYEQYF
cdr3_nt: TGTGCCAGCAGCCTTACTGGGCCGAAATCCTACGAGCAGTACTTC
v_call: TRBV16
j_call: TRBJ2-7
d_call: NA
clone_size: NA

cdr3_aa: CASSQDSRLETQYF
cdr3_nt: TGTGCCAGCAGCCAAGACAGTCGCTTGGAGACCCAGTACTTC
v_call: TRBV5-6
j_call: TRBJ2-5
d_call: NA
clone_size: NA

cdr3_aa: CASSQDTLAGGPSGANVLTF
cdr3_nt: TGCGCCAGCAGCCAAGATACGCTAGCGGGAGGGCCGTCTGGGGCCAACGTCCTGACTTTC
v_call: TRBV4-3
j_call: TRBJ2-6
d_call: TRBD2
clone_size: NA

cdr3_aa: CASSDRQSLYGYTF
cdr3_nt: TGTGCCAGCAGCGATAGACAGTCCCTCTATGGCTACACCTTC
v_call: TRBV27
j_call: TRBJ1-2
d_call: NA
clone_size: once

cdr3_aa: CASSPGLDYGYTF
cdr3_nt: TGTGCCAGCAGTCCTGGACTGGACTATGGCTACACCTTC
v_call: TRBV6-6
j_call: TRBJ1-2
d_call: NA
clone_size: few

cdr3_aa: CASSKGQASTDTQYF
cdr3_nt: TGTGCCAGTAGTAAGGGACAAGCTAGCACAGATACGCAGTATTTT
v_call: TRBV19
j_call: TRBJ2-3
d_call: NA
clone_size: NA

cdr3_aa: CASSWEGSDNEQFF
cdr3_nt: TGTGCCAGTAGTTGGGAGGGCAGCGACAATGAGCAGTTCTTC
v_call: TRBV19
j_call: TRBJ2-1
d_call: TRBD2
clone_size: NA

cdr3_aa: CSVGQGALGAFF
cdr3_nt: TGCAGCGTCGGACAGGGGGCTTTGGGAGCTTTCTTT
v_call: TRBV29-1
j_call: TRBJ1-1
d_call: TRBD1
clone_size: NA

cdr3_aa: CASSLDGRQETQYF
cdr3_nt: TGCGCCAGCAGCTTGGATGGGCGACAAGAGACCCAGTACTTC
v_call: TRBV5-1
j_call: TRBJ2-5
d_call: NA
clone_size: NA

cdr3_aa: CASSLAEGGSRDEQFF
cdr3_nt: TGTGCCAGCAGCTTGGCCGAGGGCGGGAGTCGCGATGAGCAGTTCTTC
v_call: TRBV5-4
j_call: TRBJ2-1
d_call: TRBD2
clone_size: NA

cdr3_aa: CASRPGSAHYEQYF
cdr3_nt: TGTGCCAGCAGACCTGGAAGCGCCCACTACGAGCAGTACTTC
v_call: TRBV3-1/TRBV3-2
j_call: TRBJ2-7
d_call: NA
clone_size: NA

cdr3_aa: CSARYLETQYF
cdr3_nt: TGCAGTGCTAGATATCTGGAGACCCAGTACTTC
v_call: TRBV20-1
j_call: TRBJ2-5
d_call: NA
clone_size: NA

cdr3_aa: CASSSTGGLGEKLFF
cdr3_nt: TGTGCCAGCAGTTCAACGGGGGGGTTGGGCGAAAAACTGTTTTTT
v_call: TRBV28
j_call: TRBJ1-4
d_call: NA
clone_size: NA

cdr3_aa: CASSLDGYGYTF
cdr3_nt: TGTGCCAGCAGCTTAGACGGGTATGGCTACACCTTC
v_call: TRBV7-9
j_call: TRBJ1-2
d_call: NA
clone_size: NA

cdr3_aa: CASSQTRYSNQPQHF
cdr3_nt: TGCGCCAGCAGCCAAACGCGATATAGCAATCAGCCCCAGCATTTT
v_call: TRBV4-3
j_call: TRBJ1-5
d_call: NA
clone_size: NA

cdr3_aa: CASSTRRTGGNAEQFF
cdr3_nt: TGTGCCAGTAGTACCCGAAGGACAGGGGGTAATGCTGAGCAGTTCTTC
v_call: TRBV19
j_call: TRBJ2-1
d_call: TRBD1
clone_size: NA

cdr3_aa: CASKPTGTSGTYEQYF
cdr3_nt: TGTGCCAGCAAACCAACCGGGACTAGCGGAACCTACGAGCAGTACTTC
v_call: TRBV28
j_call: TRBJ2-7
d_call: TRBD2
clone_size: NA

cdr3_aa: CASSVSVAENTEAFF
cdr3_nt: TGTGCCAGCAGCGTAAGTGTTGCGGAGAACACTGAAGCTTTCTTT
v_call: TRBV9
j_call: TRBJ1-1
d_call: NA
clone_size: NA

cdr3_aa: CASSYFRSSYNSPLHF
cdr3_nt: TGTGCCAGCAGTTATTTCCGCAGCTCCTATAATTCACCCCTCCACTTT
v_call: TRBV6-5
j_call: TRBJ1-6
d_call: NA
clone_size: NA

cdr3_aa: CASSDLAGGLGATDTQYF
cdr3_nt: TGTGCCAGCAGTGACCTAGCGGGAGGGCTTGGGGCAACAGATACGCAGTATTTT
v_call: TRBV2
j_call: TRBJ2-3
d_call: TRBD2
clone_size: NA

cdr3_aa: CASRLANTGELFF
cdr3_nt: TGTGCCAGCCGACTAGCGAACACCGGGGAGCTGTTTTTT
v_call: TRBV3-1/TRBV3-2
j_call: TRBJ2-2
d_call: NA
clone_size: NA

cdr3_aa: CASSPGQSLVQYF
cdr3_nt: TGTGCCAGTAGCCCCGGACAGTCTCTTGTTCAGTACTTC
v_call: TRBV19
j_call: TRBJ2-4
d_call: NA
clone_size: NA

cdr3_aa: CASSKRSWTEEGYTF
cdr3_nt: TGTGCCAGCAGTAAGCGAAGTTGGACTGAGGAAGGCTACACCTTC
v_call: TRBV6-2/TRBV6-3
j_call: TRBJ1-2
d_call: NA
clone_size: NA

cdr3_aa: CASSLLATGLRNTGELFF
cdr3_nt: TGTGCCAGCAGTTTATTAGCGACAGGCCTTAGAAACACCGGGGAGCTGTTTTTT
v_call: TRBV28
j_call: TRBJ2-2
d_call: NA
clone_size: NA

cdr3_aa: CASSLRTLGGETQYF
cdr3_nt: TGTGCCAGCAGCTTGAGGACACTGGGAGGAGAGACCCAGTACTTC
v_call: TRBV5-6
j_call: TRBJ2-5
d_call: NA
clone_size: many

cdr3_aa: CASSITDYGYTF
cdr3_nt: TGTGCCAGTAGTATAACAGACTATGGCTACACCTTC
v_call: TRBV19
j_call: TRBJ1-2
d_call: NA
clone_size: NA

cdr3_aa: CASSGGTGGSNQPQHF
cdr3_nt: TGTGCCAGCAGCGGGGGGACAGGGGGAAGCAATCAGCCCCAGCATTTT
v_call: TRBV9
j_call: TRBJ1-5
d_call: TRBD1
clone_size: NA

cdr3_aa: CASSYSATSSYNEQFF
cdr3_nt: TGTGCCAGCAGTTACTCGGCGACTTCCTCCTACAATGAGCAGTTCTTC
v_call: TRBV6-2/TRBV6-3
j_call: TRBJ2-1
d_call: NA
clone_size: NA

cdr3_aa: CASRSAGTVNTEAFF
cdr3_nt: TGTGCCAGTAGGTCTGCCGGGACAGTAAACACTGAAGCTTTCTTT
v_call: TRBV19
j_call: TRBJ1-1
d_call: TRBD1
clone_size: few

cdr3_aa: CASRGQGFEKLFF
cdr3_nt: TGTGCCAGCAGGGGACAGGGCTTTGAAAAACTGTTTTTT
v_call: TRBV2
j_call: TRBJ1-4
d_call: TRBD1
clone_size: NA

cdr3_aa: CASSLGGTSGTQQYF
cdr3_nt: TGTGCCAGCAGCTTAGGGGGGACTAGCGGGACACAGCAGTACTTC
v_call: TRBV7-2
j_call: TRBJ2-7
d_call: TRBD2
clone_size: NA

cdr3_aa: CASSPGTDYEQYF
cdr3_nt: TGTGCCAGCAGTCCCGGGACAGACTACGAGCAGTACTTC
v_call: TRBV27
j_call: TRBJ2-7
d_call: TRBD1
clone_size: NA

cdr3_aa: CASSQGGLLNEQFF
cdr3_nt: TGTGCCAGCAGCCAAGGCGGCTTACTCAATGAGCAGTTCTTC
v_call: TRBV4-2
j_call: TRBJ2-1
d_call: NA
clone_size: NA